This T cell receptor beta chain was documented in a study of blood T cell repertoires in COVID-19. Study as a whole: Specimens from acute and convalescent COVID-19 originated in the United States, Italy and Spain. PBMCs, B-cell-depleted T cells, or T cells provided the cDNA or gDNA that made up the material.

This CDR3 is 20 amino acids long. CDR1 and CDR2 (germline): SGDLS, YYNGEE. Losses at the gene ends were 2 bases for V and 1 base for J; bases not matched to a gene: 11. In the original analysis: The authors estimated nucleated cell counts from reference gene primer amplification. Some clones are missing from TCRdb's copy, which holds only in-frame ones; the method was immunoSEQ multiplex PCR. V and J calls and clone size are copied from that table; D and trimming were computed from the DNA. The sample holds 300,000 to 400,000 clones; about 90% are singletons and the top ten take about 3%. It was during active infection that Seattle patients were enrolled and then longitudinally followed.

The rearrangement uses TRBV9 and TRBJ2-6; 11 positions agree with TRBD2. The sequence was obtained from a woman aged 30 to 39 with COVID-19, enrolled during active disease. Sequencing was carried out using peripheral blood. This chain's CDR3 is CASSVQIATSGISGANVLTF. Here the CDR3 DNA reads TGTGCCAGCAGCGTCCAAATTGCGACTAGCGGGATATCTGGGGCCAACGTCCTGACTTTC.